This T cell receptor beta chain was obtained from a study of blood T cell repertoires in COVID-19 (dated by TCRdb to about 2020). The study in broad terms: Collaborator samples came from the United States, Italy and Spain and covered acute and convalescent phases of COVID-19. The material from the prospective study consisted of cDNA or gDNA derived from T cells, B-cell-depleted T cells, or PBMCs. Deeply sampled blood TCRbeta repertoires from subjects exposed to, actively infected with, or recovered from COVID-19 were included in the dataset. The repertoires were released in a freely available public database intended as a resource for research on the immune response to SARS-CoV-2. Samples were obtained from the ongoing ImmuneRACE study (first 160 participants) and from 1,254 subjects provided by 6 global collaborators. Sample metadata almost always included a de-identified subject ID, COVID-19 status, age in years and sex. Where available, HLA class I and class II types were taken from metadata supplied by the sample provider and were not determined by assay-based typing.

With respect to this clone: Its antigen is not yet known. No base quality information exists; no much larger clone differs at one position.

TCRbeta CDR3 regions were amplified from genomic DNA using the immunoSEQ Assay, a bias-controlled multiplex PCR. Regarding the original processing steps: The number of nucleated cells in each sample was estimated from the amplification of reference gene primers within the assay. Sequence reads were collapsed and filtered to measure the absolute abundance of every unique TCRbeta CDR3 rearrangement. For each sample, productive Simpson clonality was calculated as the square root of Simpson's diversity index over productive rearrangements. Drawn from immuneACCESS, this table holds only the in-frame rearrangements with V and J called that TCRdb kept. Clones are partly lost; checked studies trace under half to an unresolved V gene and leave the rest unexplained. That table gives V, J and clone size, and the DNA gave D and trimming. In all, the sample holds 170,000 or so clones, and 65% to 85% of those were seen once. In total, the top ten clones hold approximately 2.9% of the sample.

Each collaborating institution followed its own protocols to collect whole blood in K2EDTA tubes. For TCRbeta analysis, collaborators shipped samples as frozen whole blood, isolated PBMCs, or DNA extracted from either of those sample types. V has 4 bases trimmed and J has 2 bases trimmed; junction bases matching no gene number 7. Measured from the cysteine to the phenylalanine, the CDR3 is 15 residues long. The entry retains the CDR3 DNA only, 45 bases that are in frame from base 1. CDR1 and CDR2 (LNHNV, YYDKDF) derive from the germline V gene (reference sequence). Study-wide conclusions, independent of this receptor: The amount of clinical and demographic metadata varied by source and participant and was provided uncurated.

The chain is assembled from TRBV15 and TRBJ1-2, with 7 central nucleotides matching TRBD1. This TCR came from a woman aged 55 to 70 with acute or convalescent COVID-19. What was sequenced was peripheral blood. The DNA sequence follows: TGTGCCACCAGCAAAAGGGACAGCTCAAACTATGGCTACACCTTC. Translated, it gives CATSKRDSSNYGYTF.